These T cell receptor beta chains were read from a single sample in a study of CD39 and CD103 CD8 tumor-infiltrating T cells. Here immunoSEQ multiplex PCR was the method, and the copy in TCRdb shows in-frame clones only, minus some. This table has some 3,300 clones, about 60% appearing once. The material sequenced was CD39- CD103- CD8+ T cells sorted from the tumor. These TCRs come from a human donor with head and neck squamous cell carcinoma. The CDR3 runs from the conserved cysteine through the conserved F or W. D genes are given only for firm matches. Not all rows give a size; the values are once, few, many and, for expanded clones, a class.

D gene,V gene,clone size,J gene,CDR3 length,CDR3 protein,CDR3 DNA
-,TRBV28,-,TRBJ2-3,11,CASGLTDTQYF,TGTGCCAGCGGACTGACAGATACGCAGTATTTT
-,TRBV7-6,-,TRBJ2-1,16,CASSLVGADSYNEQFF,TGTGCCAGCAGCTTGGTGGGGGCAGATTCCTACAATGAGCAGTTCTTC
-,TRBV5-6,few,TRBJ2-7,15,CASSLSGTVYYEQYF,TGTGCCAGCAGCTTGAGCGGGACAGTTTACTACGAGCAGTACTTC
-,TRBV13,once,TRBJ1-5,15,CASSRGTDADQPQHF,TGTGCCAGCAGCCGAGGGACGGATGCCGATCAGCCCCAGCATTTT
-,TRBV5-1,medium-sized,TRBJ2-1,15,CASSHTGDSYNEQFF,TGCGCCAGCAGCCACACAGGAGACTCCTACAATGAGCAGTTCTTC
-,TRBV7-2,-,TRBJ2-2,15,CASSLAGVGAGELFF,TGTGCCAGCAGCTTAGCAGGGGTCGGGGCCGGGGAGCTGTTTTTT
-,TRBV30,-,TRBJ2-3,13,CAWTHGRTDTQYF,TGTGCCTGGACCCACGGGCGCACAGATACGCAGTATTTT
-,TRBV6-6,once,TRBJ1-5,14,CASSYETDNQPQHF,TGTGCCAGCAGTTACGAGACGGACAATCAGCCCCAGCATTTT
TRBD1,TRBV5-4,-,TRBJ2-7,17,CASSLWPGTGGSYEQYF,TGTGCCAGCAGCTTGTGGCCCGGGACAGGGGGCTCCTACGAGCAGTACTTC
-,TRBV7-8,-,TRBJ1-3,16,CASSLGVLSSGNTIYF,TGTGCCAGCAGCTTAGGGGTTCTCTCCTCTGGAAACACCATATATTTT
-,TRBV4-3,-,TRBJ2-1,15,CASAIGGSSYNEQFF,TGCGCCAGCGCGATAGGGGGGAGCTCCTACAATGAGCAGTTCTTC
TRBD1,TRBV19,-,TRBJ2-7,17,CASSMRGLGQGNYEQYF,TGTGCCAGTAGTATGCGGGGGCTGGGACAGGGAAACTACGAGCAGTACTTC